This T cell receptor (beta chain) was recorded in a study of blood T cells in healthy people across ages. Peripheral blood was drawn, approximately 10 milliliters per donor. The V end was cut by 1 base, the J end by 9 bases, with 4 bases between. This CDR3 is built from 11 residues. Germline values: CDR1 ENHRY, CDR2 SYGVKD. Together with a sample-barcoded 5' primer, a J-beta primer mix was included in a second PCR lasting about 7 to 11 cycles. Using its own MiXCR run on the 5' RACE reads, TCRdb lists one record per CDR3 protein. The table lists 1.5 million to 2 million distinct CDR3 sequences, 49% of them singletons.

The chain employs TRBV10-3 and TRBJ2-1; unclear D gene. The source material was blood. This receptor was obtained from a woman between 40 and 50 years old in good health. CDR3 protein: CAISEYAEQFF. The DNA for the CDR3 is TGTGCCATCAGTGAGTACGCTGAGCAGTTCTTC.